The entry below describes one T cell receptor beta chain. Its antigen has not been determined. Base qualities are not recorded, but no much larger clone differs from it by a single base. The entire isolated RNA was reverse transcribed using the High Capacity cDNA Reverse Transcription Kit, and thus expressed TCRB transcripts were sequenced. Deep immunoSEQ sequencing was performed on naive, central memory and regulatory T cell samples, with an average of around 3.5 million total reads per sample. After sorted cells were lysed in RLT buffer, RNA was extracted with DNase-treated RNeasy Micro or Mini kits, with the choice depending on cell number. To prevent cross-contamination, each cell subset was processed individually, whereas patient and healthy donor samples were processed jointly. The immunoSEQ multiplex PCR was used to amplify TCRB sequences from cDNA, generating 87-bp fragments that spanned the CDR3 region. Sequencing of the amplicons was done on the Illumina HiSeq platform. The study's processing was this. PCR bias was computationally corrected using synthetic template baselines, reads within Hamming distance 2 were collapsed, and singletons that could not be merged were discarded. Reads were aligned to IMGT to assign V, D and J genes, CDR3 length, and insertions or deletions at six rearrangement sites. Within each subset, clonotype counts were normalized to the number of sorted cells before true diversity and Gini coefficients were calculated with the tcR R package. Repertoire sharing was quantified using the overlap coefficient calculated on TCRB nucleotide sequences. In its TCRdb copy, this immuneACCESS table keeps in-frame sequences only and misses some clones. Where compared with another copy, unresolved V genes explain less than half of these, and the others have no known cause. That table furnishes V, J and clone size, whereas the DNA furnished D and trimming. The sample records just over 150,000 clones, roughly 11% of which are singletons. Over 2% of the sample belongs to the ten largest clones.

The germline V gene encodes CDR1 SGHTA and CDR2 FQGNSA. Including cysteine and phenylalanine, the CDR3 has 12 amino acids. The only DNA kept is the CDR3, 36 bases in frame from the first base. V was cut back by 1 base and J by 7 bases, leaving a gap of 7 bases between them. The sample originates from a study of beta chain features in type 1 diabetes (dated by TCRdb to 2017 to 2018). Regarding the complete study: Mean age, gender distribution, total cell number and subset yield did not differ between patients and healthy donors. Across all samples, some 110,000,000 sorted cells were examined, and cell number per subset correlated strongly with RNA yield. In the study, TCRB repertoires of sorted circulating CD4+ T cell subsets from recently diagnosed type 1 diabetes patients were compared with those of matched healthy donors. Whereas all 30 or so donors provided naive and central memory subsets, regulatory and stem cell-like memory subsets were isolated from just 8 patients and about eight healthy donors.

Overall study outcomes, separate from this receptor: Shorter templates might be favored by PCR, yet because patient and control samples were amplified and corrected together, any such skew would affect both groups equally. Only small numbers of individuals were included in the HLA sub-analyses, which left unresolved whether HLA type had any influence on TCRB rearrangement. In all four CD4+ subsets, TCRB CDR3 length was moderately but significantly shorter in type 1 diabetes patients. Naive, central memory and regulatory TCRB repertoires appeared to be more similar among patients than among healthy donors. Because cDNA was sequenced instead of genomic DNA, activated cells with high expression could be over-represented, although the groups did not differ in activation or CD3 levels. Fewer insertions and more nucleotide deletions at VDJ recombination sites were observed in patients with type 1 diabetes, implying thymic rearrangement abnormalities.

Each donor gave one peripheral blood draw, averaging approximately 110 mL, which was collected into heparinised tubes. A BD FACSAria II was used to sort naive, central memory, regulatory and stem cell-like memory CD4+ T cells with a panel that included CD45RO, CCR7, CD25, CD127, CD95 and CD27. Purity was above 98% for every sorted population. PBMCs were isolated immediately by Lymphoprep density gradient centrifugation and stained directly without culture. So that batch effects would be minimized, each experiment stained and sorted samples in pairs, pairing one healthy donor with one patient. The receptor chain draws on TRBV7-2 and TRBJ1-2, with the D gene call left open. This sequence originates from a man aged 18-30 years in good health. Input material: central memory CD4+ T cells from blood. The CDR3 reads as follows: CASSLEGGGYTF. The DNA sequence reads TGTGCCAGCAGCTTAGAAGGAGGTGGCTACACCTTC.